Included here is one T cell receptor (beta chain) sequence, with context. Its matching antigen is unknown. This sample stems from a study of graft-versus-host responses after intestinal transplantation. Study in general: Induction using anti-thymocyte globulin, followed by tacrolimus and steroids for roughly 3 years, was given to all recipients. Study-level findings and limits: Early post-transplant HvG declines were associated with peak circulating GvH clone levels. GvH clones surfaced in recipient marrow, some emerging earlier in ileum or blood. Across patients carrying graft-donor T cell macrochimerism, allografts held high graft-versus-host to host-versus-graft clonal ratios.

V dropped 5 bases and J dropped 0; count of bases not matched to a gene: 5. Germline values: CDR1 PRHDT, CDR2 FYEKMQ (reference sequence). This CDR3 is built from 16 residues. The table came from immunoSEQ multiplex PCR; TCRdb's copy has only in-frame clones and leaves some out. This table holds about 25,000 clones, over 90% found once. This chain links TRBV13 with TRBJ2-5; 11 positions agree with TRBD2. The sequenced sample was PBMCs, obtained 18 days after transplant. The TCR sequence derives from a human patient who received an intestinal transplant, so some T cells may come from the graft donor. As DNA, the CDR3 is TGTGCCAGCAGCCCCCGACTAGCGGGACACCAAGAGACCCAGTACTTC. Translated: CASSPRLAGHQETQYF.